Listed here are 15 T cell receptor beta chains from one sample, sequenced in a study of T cell responses to AZD1222 COVID-19 vaccine. Produced via immunoSEQ multiplex PCR; TCRdb's table is partial and in-frame only. This table holds under 110,000 clones, about 90% found once. The sample in question was peripheral blood, obtained on day 0 of AZD1222 vaccination. Receptors originate from an adult in good health.

The chain is built from TRBV5-5 and TRBJ2-7, with 8 bases identical to TRBD2. Per the germline V gene, CDR1 is SGHKS and CDR2 is YYEKEE (reference sequence). The J segment lost 6 bases and the V segment lost 4 bases, leaving 15 bases of the junction unmatched. There are 16 residues in the CDR3. CDR3 sequence (DNA): TGTGCCAGCAGCCCACGGACTAGCAGCTCAAGGGGCGAGCAGTACTTC. It encodes CASSPRTSSSRGEQYF.

The chain uses TRBV3-1 (or the pseudogene TRBV3-2) and TRBJ1-3; a possible D gene is TRBD1 (5 bases). Trimming stripped 4 bases from V and 1 base from J, with 17 bases between. The CDR3 length is 17 residues. Germline assignment: CDR1 LGHDT and CDR2 YNNKEL (reference sequence). The CDR3 sequence is CASSPGDGIQSGNTIYF. The CDR3 DNA follows: TGTGCCAGCAGCCCCGGGGACGGAATTCAATCTGGAAACACCATATATTTT.

The gene calls are TRBV11-3 and TRBJ2-3; D is perhaps TRBD2 (6 bases). Germline V gene lookup returns CDR1 SGHNT and CDR2 YENEEA. V dropped 3 bases and J dropped 9 bases, with 19 bases sitting between them. The CDR3 has 15 residues. The CDR3 region is CASSFSATTGETQYF. CDR3 DNA: TGTGCCAGCAGCTTTAGCGCCACGACGGGGGAGACGCAGTATTTT.

The J gene is TRBJ2-1, the V gene TRBV29-1, with unresolved D. This CDR3 comprises 11 residues. V lost 1 base, J lost 9 bases, and 7 bases lay in between. Germline V lookup: CDR1 SQVTM, CDR2 ANQGSEA. The CDR3 protein is CSVEGGFEQFF. DNA for the CDR3: TGCAGCGTTGAAGGAGGCTTTGAGCAGTTCTTC.

This clone was observed once. CDR3 sequence reads: CASSPGRGRGDVATEAFF. The CDR3 coding sequence is TGCGCCAGCAGCCCGGGCAGGGGGCGAGGGGATGTGGCCACTGAAGCTTTCTTT. The gene calls are TRBV5-1 and TRBJ1-1, with 8 bases fitting TRBD1. The V gene end was trimmed by 4 bases and the J gene end by 4 bases; junction bases not matched to a gene: 18. Germline CDR1 and CDR2: SGHRS and YFSETQ. The CDR3 sequence is 18 residues long.

The chain links TRBV3-1 (or the pseudogene TRBV3-2) to TRBJ2-7; D is uncertain. Per the germline V gene, CDR1 is LGHDT and CDR2 is YNNKEL (reference sequence). The CDR3 loop spans 12 amino acids. V was clipped by 4 bases and J by 5 bases, with 9 bases between them. The CDR3 protein is CASSPSEHEQYF. For the CDR3, the DNA is TGTGCCAGCAGCCCGTCCGAACACGAGCAGTACTTC.

The CDR3, as DNA: TGTGCCAGCAGCCAGTGGGGGCGGGACACTGAAGCTTTCTTT. This encodes CASSQWGRDTEAFF. The J gene is TRBJ1-1, the V gene TRBV5-4; D may be TRBD1 (6 bases). Trimming shortened V by 4 bases and J by 3 bases, and 13 bases separated the two germline ends. Germline CDR1 and CDR2: SGHNT and YYREEE (reference sequence). CDR3 length equals 14 residues.

The V call is TRBV28, the J call TRBJ1-1; D unclear. V lost 3 bases and J 1 base, leaving 6 bases between the germline ends. CDR1 MDHEN and CDR2 SYDVKM come from the germline V gene. The CDR3 contains 13 residues. The CDR3 DNA sequence: TGTGCCAGCAGTTTGCCCCAGAACACTGAAGCTTTCTTT. Translating gives CASSLPQNTEAFF. The full variable domain, its missing parts supplied by reference TRBV28 and TRBJ1-1, is DVKVTQSSRYLVKRTGEKVFLECVQDMDHENMFWYRQDPGLGLRLIYFSYDVKMKEKGDIPEGYSVSREKKERFSLILESASTNQTSMYLCASSLPQNTEAFFGQGTRLTVV.

The rearrangement joins TRBV2 to TRBJ1-5; no clear D gene. The CDR3 contains 14 residues. CDR1 is SNHLY, CDR2 FYNNEI, per germline. Trimming shortened V by 8 bases and J by 6 bases, and 17 bases separated the two germline ends. CDR3 nucleotide sequence: TGTGCCAGCCATAGGGAGGGCGGAGTTCAGCCCCAGCATTTT. Translation: CASHREGGVQPQHF.

V gene TRBV5-4 combines with J gene TRBJ1-6, with D possibly being TRBD1 (6 bases). V lost 0 bases to trimming and J lost 7 bases, with 8 bases between them. Germline V CDR1 and CDR2: SGHNT, YYREEE (reference sequence). The CDR3 is 14 residues long. CDR3 sequence reads: CASSLEQGNSPLHF. The CDR3 DNA reads TGTGCCAGCAGCTTGGAACAGGGAAATTCACCCCTCCACTTT.

The CDR3 coding sequence is TGCGCCAGCAGCTTGGCCCCAGGGGCCTTCATGAACACTGAAGCTTTCTTT. It specifies CASSLAPGAFMNTEAFF. The chain is built from TRBV5-1 and TRBJ1-1; D might be TRBD1 (6 bases). Germline CDR1 is SGHRS and CDR2 is YFSETQ. This CDR3 is 17 amino acids long. V lost 0 bases, J lost 0 bases, and 15 bases lay in between.

V is TRBV18 and J is TRBJ2-2; D might be TRBD1 (6 bases). The length of the CDR3 is 16 residues. V shed 3 bases and J shed 4 bases, with 15 bases lying between them. Germline V CDR1 and CDR2: KGHSH, LQKENI. This CDR3 reads CASSPPGAATTGELFF. CDR3 sequence (DNA): TGTGCCAGCTCACCCCCAGGGGCGGCCACCACCGGGGAGCTGTTTTTT.

This clone was recorded only once. This sequence joins TRBV19 and TRBJ1-2; 9 nucleotides agree with TRBD1. Germline CDR1 and CDR2: LNHDA and SQIVND (reference sequence). The V and J ends lost 0 bases and 5 bases, in that order; junction bases with no gene match: 10. CDR3 size: 17 residues. The CDR3 sequence: CASSIDFSGTGSYGYTF. The CDR3 DNA is TGTGCCAGTAGTATAGACTTCTCCGGGACAGGGAGTTATGGCTACACCTTC.

The CDR3: CASAISGNTEAFF. The DNA for the CDR3 is TGTGCCTCAGCTATCTCGGGGAACACTGAAGCTTTCTTT. J is TRBJ1-1 and V is TRBV30, with D hard to call. Trimming removed 7 bases at V and 1 base at J, with 13 bases between. The germline gives CDR1 GTSNPN, CDR2 SVGIG (reference sequence). The CDR3 contains 13 residues.

This sequence joins TRBV9 and TRBJ2-1; the D gene is possibly TRBD1 (6 bases). The ends were cut back, 3 bases at V and 5 bases at J, with 12 bases in the middle. There are 14 residues in the CDR3. Germline V gene sequence: CDR1 SGDLS, CDR2 YYNGEE. CDR3 protein: CASSARDTNNEQFF. CDR3 sequence (DNA): TGTGCCAGCAGCGCCCGGGACACAAACAATGAGCAGTTCTTC.